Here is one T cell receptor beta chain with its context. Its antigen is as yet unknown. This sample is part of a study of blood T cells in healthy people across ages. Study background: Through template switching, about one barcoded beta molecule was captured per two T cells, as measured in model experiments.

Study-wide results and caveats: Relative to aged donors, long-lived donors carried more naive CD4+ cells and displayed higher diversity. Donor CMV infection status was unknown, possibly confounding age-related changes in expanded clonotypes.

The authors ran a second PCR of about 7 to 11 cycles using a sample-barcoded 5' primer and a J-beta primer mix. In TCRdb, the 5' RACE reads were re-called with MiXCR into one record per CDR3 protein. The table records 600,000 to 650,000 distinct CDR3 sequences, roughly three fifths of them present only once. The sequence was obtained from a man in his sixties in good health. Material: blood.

CDR3 in amino acids: CASSRDANNYGYTF. The CDR3 DNA reads TGTGCCAGCAGCCGGGACGCTAACAACTATGGCTACACCTTC. The chain recombines TRBV6-2 or TRBV6-3 with TRBJ1-2; tentative D call: TRBD1 (5 bases). The length of the CDR3 is 14 residues. The V and J ends lost 6 bases and 2 bases respectively, with 13 bases between them. CDR1 MNHEY and CDR2 SVGEGT come from the germline V gene.